This TCR beta chain is from a study of T cell responses to AZD1222 COVID-19 vaccine. Notes on the study in general: Most donors were white British, females outnumbered males, and clonal diversity was possibly underestimated.

Remarks on this clone: Its target is unknown.

Generated by immunoSEQ multiplex PCR, the TCRdb table keeps only in-frame clones and is missing some. The sample lists approximately 150,000 clones, about 82% occurring once. In germline, CDR1 is LNHDA, CDR2 SQIVND (reference sequence). V was shortened by 9 bases and J by 0 bases, with 12 bases between the two germline ends. The CDR3 totals 14 residues. The sequence derives from an adult who received the AZD1222 COVID-19 vaccine. Sample: peripheral blood, taken 28 days after the second AZD1222 dose. This chain joins TRBV19 and TRBJ1-5; D possibly corresponds to TRBD1 (6 bases). In DNA form, the CDR3 reads TGTGCCAGCAATAAACAGGGTAGCAATCAGCCCCAGCATTTT. Translating gives CASNKQGSNQPQHF.